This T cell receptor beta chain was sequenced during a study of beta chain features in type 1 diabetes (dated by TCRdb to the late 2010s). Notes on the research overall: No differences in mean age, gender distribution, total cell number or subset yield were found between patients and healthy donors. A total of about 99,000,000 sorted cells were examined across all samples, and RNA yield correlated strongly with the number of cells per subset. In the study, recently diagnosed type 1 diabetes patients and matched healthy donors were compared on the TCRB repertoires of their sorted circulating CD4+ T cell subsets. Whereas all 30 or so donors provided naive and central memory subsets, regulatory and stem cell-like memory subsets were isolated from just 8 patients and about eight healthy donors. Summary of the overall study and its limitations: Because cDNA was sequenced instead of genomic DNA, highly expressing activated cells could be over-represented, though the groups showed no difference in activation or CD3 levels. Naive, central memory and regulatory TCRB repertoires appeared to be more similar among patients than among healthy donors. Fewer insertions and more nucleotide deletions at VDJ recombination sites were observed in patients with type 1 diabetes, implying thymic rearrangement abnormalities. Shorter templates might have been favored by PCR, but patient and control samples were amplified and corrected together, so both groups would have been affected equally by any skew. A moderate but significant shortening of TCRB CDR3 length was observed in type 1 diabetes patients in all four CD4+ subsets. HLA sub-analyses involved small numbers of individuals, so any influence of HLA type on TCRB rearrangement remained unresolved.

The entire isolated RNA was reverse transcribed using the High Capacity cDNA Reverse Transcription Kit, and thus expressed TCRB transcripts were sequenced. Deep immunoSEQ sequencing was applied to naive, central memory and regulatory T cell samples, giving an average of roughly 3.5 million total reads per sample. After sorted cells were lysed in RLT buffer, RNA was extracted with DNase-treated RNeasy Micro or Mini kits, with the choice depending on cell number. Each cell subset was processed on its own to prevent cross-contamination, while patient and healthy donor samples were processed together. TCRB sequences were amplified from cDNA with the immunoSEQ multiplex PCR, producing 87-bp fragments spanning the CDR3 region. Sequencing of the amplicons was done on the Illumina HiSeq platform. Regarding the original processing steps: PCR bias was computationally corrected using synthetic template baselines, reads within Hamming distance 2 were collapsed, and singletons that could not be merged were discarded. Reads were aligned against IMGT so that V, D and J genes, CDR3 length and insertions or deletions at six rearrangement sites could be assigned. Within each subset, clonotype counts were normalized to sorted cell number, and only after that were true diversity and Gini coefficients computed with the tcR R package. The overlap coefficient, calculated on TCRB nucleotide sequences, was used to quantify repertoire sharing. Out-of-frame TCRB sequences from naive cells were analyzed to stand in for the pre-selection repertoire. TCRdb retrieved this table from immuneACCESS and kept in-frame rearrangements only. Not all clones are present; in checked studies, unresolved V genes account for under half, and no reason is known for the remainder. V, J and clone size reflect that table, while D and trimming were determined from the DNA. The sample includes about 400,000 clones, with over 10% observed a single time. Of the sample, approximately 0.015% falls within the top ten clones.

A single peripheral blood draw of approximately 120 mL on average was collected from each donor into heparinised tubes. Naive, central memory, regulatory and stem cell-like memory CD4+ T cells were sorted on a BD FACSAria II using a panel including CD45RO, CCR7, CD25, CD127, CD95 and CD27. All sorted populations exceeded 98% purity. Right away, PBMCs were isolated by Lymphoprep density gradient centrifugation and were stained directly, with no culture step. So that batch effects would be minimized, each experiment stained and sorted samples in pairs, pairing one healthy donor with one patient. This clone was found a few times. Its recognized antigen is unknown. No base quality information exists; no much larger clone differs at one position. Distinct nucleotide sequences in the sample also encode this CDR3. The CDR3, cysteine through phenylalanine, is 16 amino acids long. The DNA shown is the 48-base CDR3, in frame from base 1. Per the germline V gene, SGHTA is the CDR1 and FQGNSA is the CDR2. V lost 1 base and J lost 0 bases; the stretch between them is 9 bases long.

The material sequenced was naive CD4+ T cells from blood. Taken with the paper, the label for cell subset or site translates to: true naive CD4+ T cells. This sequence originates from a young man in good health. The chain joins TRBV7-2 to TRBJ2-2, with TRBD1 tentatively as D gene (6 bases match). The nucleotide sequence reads TGTGCCAGCAGCTTAGTAGGGGGAGCGAACACCGGGGAGCTGTTTTTT. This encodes CASSLVGGANTGELFF.